The source of this T cell receptor (beta chain) is a study of immune cell composition in non-small cell lung cancer. Study information: Tumours were mainly lung adenocarcinoma or squamous cell carcinoma.

Germline V lookup: CDR1 SGHTA, CDR2 FQGNSA. With 4 bases clipped from V and 3 bases from J, the junction kept 13 bases outside the gene matches. The CDR3 is 18 amino acids. Broader study findings: Tumour TCR-beta clonality showed no significant link to smoking pack-years. Clones >0.5% enriched in tumour were rarer in adenocarcinoma (roughly 35%) than squamous (around 75%). Squamous lung tumours showed higher top 10 clone scores and clonality than adenocarcinomas.

As to this clone: The target antigen is unknown.

Profiled with immunoSEQ multiplex PCR; TCRdb holds only in-frame clones, not every one. The table has about 9,600 clones, 76% seen once. The sequence came from a human donor with non-small cell lung cancer. Sequences were obtained from lung tumor tissue. This rearrangement joins TRBV7-2 to TRBJ1-4; 8 nucleotides agree with TRBD1. CDR3 residues: CASSSPRGRRGANEKLFF. The DNA for the CDR3 is TGTGCCAGCAGCTCTCCCAGGGGGCGGCGGGGGGCTAATGAAAAACTGTTTTTT.